Below, one T cell receptor beta chain is given with its context. No antigen is known for it. This sample is part of a study of Ad26.COV2.S vaccination and SARS-CoV-2 variants. Study as a whole: Doses of Ad26.COV2.S were injected into muscle once or twice, 56 days apart.

Treatment meaning: roughly 20 received Ad26.COV2.S at low or high dose, single or two shots; about 5 received placebo; per-sample allocation not given. At day 63 after the first vaccine or placebo injection, samples were drawn. Using immunoSEQ multiplex PCR, the repertoire was profiled, and TCRdb retains in-frame clones only, with some absent. The sample holds about 480,000 clones, approximately 90% seen once. CDR3 length: 16 residues. CDR1 LNHDA and CDR2 SQIVND come from the germline V gene (reference sequence). V was cut by 6 bases and J by 2 bases, with 16 bases left in between. Study-wide findings and caveats: It was vaccine recipients, not placebo recipients, who had the higher spike-specific TCR breadth. Substantial post-vaccination breadth of spike-specific CD8+ and CD4+ T cell responses was reported.

The source of this sequence is a person aged 18-60 years who received the Ad26.COV2.S COVID-19 vaccine or a placebo. The starting material was peripheral blood, obtained in a trial of Ad26.COV2.S vaccine versus placebo. The chain employs TRBV19 and TRBJ2-2; D assignment may be TRBD1 or TRBD2 (7 bases each). The CDR3 protein is CASRLGGGVNTGELFF. The DNA for the CDR3 is TGTGCCAGTAGGCTGGGAGGGGGCGTCAACACCGGGGAGCTGTTTTTT.